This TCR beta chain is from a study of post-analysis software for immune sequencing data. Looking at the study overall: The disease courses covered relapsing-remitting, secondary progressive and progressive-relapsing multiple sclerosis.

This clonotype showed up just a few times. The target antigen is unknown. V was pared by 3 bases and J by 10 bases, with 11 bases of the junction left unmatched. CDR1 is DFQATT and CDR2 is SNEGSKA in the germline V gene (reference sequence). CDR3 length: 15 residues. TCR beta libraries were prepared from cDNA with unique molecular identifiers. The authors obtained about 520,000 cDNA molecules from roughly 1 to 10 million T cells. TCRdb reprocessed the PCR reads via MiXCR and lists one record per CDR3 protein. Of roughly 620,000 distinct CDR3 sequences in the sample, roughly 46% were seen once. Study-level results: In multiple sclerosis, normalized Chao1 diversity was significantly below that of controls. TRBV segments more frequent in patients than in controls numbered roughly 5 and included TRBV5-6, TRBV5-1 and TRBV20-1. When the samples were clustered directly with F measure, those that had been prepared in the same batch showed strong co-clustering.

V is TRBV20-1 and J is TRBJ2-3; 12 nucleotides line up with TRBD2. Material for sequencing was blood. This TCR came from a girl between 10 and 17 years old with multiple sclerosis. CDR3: CSASPRTSGMGAQYF. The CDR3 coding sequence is TGCAGTGCTAGTCCGAGGACTAGCGGGATGGGCGCGCAGTATTTT.